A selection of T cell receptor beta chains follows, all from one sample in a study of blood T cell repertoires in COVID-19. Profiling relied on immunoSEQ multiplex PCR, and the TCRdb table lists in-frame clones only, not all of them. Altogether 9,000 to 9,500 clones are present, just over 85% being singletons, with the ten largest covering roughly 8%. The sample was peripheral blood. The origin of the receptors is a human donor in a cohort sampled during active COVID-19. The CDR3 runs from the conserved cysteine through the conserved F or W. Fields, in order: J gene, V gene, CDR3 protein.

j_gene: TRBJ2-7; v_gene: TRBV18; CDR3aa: CASSPPLTYEQYF
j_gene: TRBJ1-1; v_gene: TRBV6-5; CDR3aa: CATRPGNTEAFF
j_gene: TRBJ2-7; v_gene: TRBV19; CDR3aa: CASTSPSLPYEQYF
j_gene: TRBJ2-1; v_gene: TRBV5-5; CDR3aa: CASSLTGKAEQFF
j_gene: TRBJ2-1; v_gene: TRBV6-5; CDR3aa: CASSYATVGNEQFF
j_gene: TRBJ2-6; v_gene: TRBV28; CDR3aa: CASSTVSSGANVLTF
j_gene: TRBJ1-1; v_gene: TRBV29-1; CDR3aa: CSAGTGLTEAFF
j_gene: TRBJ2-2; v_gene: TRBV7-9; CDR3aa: CASSPLIGNTGELFF
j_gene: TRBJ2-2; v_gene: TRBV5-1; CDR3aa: CASSFGTANTGELFF
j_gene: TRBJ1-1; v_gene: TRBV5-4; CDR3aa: CASSLSGGTEAFF